The 23 T cell receptor beta chains in this list originate from one sample, sequenced in a study of long-term antiretroviral therapy in people with HIV (dated by TCRdb to about 2022). The immunoSEQ hsTCRB v3.0 assay was used at survey level resolution to sequence the TRB variable region. TCRdb carries this immuneACCESS record with in-frame sequences only. Its versions omit some clonotypes, under half of them owing to an unresolved V gene in the studies checked, with the rest unexplained. Counted in this sample were 35,000 to 45,000 clones; over 75% of them appeared once. The ten largest make up 8% to 11% of the sample. Source: unsorted PBMCs, taken 2.2 years after starting antiretroviral therapy. The receptors here all came from a man aged 18 to 30 with HIV.

The rearrangement links TRBV18 to TRBJ2-7; D call uncertain. The CDR3 is 13 amino acids. CDR1 is KGHSH, CDR2 LQKENI, per germline. Trimming removed 0 bases from V and 2 bases from J, with 5 bases in between. This CDR3 is CASSPPATYEQYF. CDR3 DNA sequence: TGTGCCAGCTCACCACCGGCTACCTACGAGCAGTACTTC.

Only one count was recorded for this clone. CDR3 in amino acids: CASSGLAGETQYF. In DNA, the CDR3 is TGTGCCAGCAGTGGACTAGCGGGAGAGACCCAGTACTTC. The rearrangement uses TRBV28 and TRBJ2-5, with 11 bases matching TRBD2. The junction had 0 bases not matched to a gene; V was cut back by 5 bases and J by 4 bases. The CDR3 runs 13 residues. In germline, CDR1 is MDHEN, CDR2 SYDVKM.

The V gene is TRBV5-1, the J gene TRBJ1-2; 7 nucleotides agree with TRBD1. V trimming: 0 bases; J trimming: 6 bases; junction bases outside the gene matches: 5. The CDR3 consists of 14 residues. From germline, CDR1 is SGHRS and CDR2 YFSETQ. CDR3 DNA sequence: TGCGCCAGCAGCTTGGCCACCGGGACAGATGGCTACACCTTC. Protein product: CASSLATGTDGYTF.

V and J are TRBV19 and TRBJ1-1; D call uncertain. CDR1 and CDR2 (germline): LNHDA, SQIVND (reference sequence). Trimming removed 9 bases from V and 1 base from J, with 9 bases in between. The length of the CDR3 is 12 residues. The CDR3 DNA is TGTGCCAGCCGGACGGGGAACACTGAAGCTTTCTTT. Translated, it gives CASRTGNTEAFF.

The chain joins TRBV11-2 to TRBJ2-5; 14 nucleotides align to TRBD2. CDR3 length: 15 amino acids. With V trimmed by 6 bases and J by 5 bases, 5 bases remained unmatched. Germline CDR1 reads SGHAT; CDR2 reads FQNNGV. The CDR3 loop reads CASRRLAGGKETQYF. The CDR3, as DNA: TGTGCCAGCAGAAGACTAGCGGGAGGGAAGGAGACCCAGTACTTC.

J is TRBJ2-1 and V is TRBV30; unclear D gene. CDR1 and CDR2 from the germline V gene are GTSNPN and SVGIG (reference sequence). V lost 3 bases and J lost 5, with 17 bases in between. CDR3 length: 15 amino acids. This CDR3 reads CAWSSGTGANNEQFF. CDR3 nucleotide sequence: TGTGCCTGGAGCTCCGGAACCGGAGCGAACAATGAGCAGTTCTTC.

Details on this clone: This specimen includes other DNA sequences encoding the same CDR3. This CDR3 reads CASSVGSTGELFF. The CDR3 DNA follows: TGTGCCAGCAGCGTAGGATCTACCGGGGAGCTGTTTTTT. The J gene is TRBJ2-2, the V gene TRBV9, with D unresolved. Trimming removed 0 bases at V and 5 bases at J, with 5 bases between. The CDR3 has 13 residues. Germline loops: CDR1 SGDLS, CDR2 YYNGEE.

The chain carries TRBV5-4 and TRBJ2-3; the D gene is possibly TRBD2 (5 bases). This CDR3 contains 14 residues. The germline V and J ends were trimmed by 9 bases and 1 base, with 15 bases remaining between them. From germline, CDR1 is SGHNT and CDR2 YYREEE (reference sequence). The CDR3 DNA follows: TGTGCCATCCTAGGGAGCGGAGGCACAGATACGCAGTATTTT. Encoded protein: CAILGSGGTDTQYF.

V and J are TRBV4-1 and TRBJ2-7; tentatively, D is TRBD1 (6 bases). The CDR3 is made up of 14 amino acids. The germline gives CDR1 MGHRA, CDR2 YSYEKL. V was shortened by 1 base and J by 7 bases, with 14 bases between the two germline ends. CDR3: CASSQVQGFDEQYF. The CDR3 nucleotides read TGCGCCAGCAGCCAAGTGCAGGGGTTTGATGAGCAGTACTTC.

The chain has TRBV11-2 and TRBJ2-7; D is perhaps TRBD1 or TRBD2 (5 bases each). CDR3 length: 13 amino acids. Trimming removed 5 bases from V and 6 bases from J, with 14 bases in between. Germline CDR1 SGHAT, CDR2 FQNNGV. The CDR3 loop reads CASSGTQSGEQYF. DNA of the CDR3: TGTGCCAGCAGCGGGACCCAGTCGGGCGAGCAGTACTTC.

This clone showed up just once. The J gene is TRBJ1-2, the V gene TRBV7-2; possibly TRBD1 for D (6 bases). The CDR3 spans 15 residues. V dropped 5 bases and J dropped 1 base, with 14 bases sitting between them. Looked up from germline, CDR1 is SGHTA and CDR2 is FQGNSA. The chain's CDR3 is CASSHETGLNYGYTF. In DNA form, the CDR3 reads TGTGCCAGCAGCCATGAGACAGGTCTTAACTATGGCTACACCTTC.

The chain links TRBV29-1 to TRBJ2-1; 8 nucleotides line up with TRBD2. The CDR3 extends over 17 amino acids. The germline V gene encodes CDR1 SQVTM and CDR2 ANQGSEA. The V gene end was trimmed by 1 base and the J gene end by 4 bases; junction bases not matched to a gene: 12. CDR3 region: CSVEGGGLSGGYNEQFF. The CDR3 bases are TGCAGCGTTGAAGGAGGGGGTCTCAGCGGGGGATACAATGAGCAGTTCTTC.

The chain carries TRBV5-1 and TRBJ2-5, with 9 bases aligning to TRBD2. The ends lost 0 bases at V and 2 bases at J; junction bases unmatched: 2. CDR1 is SGHRS, CDR2 YFSETQ, per germline. This CDR3 contains 15 residues. The CDR3 sequence is CASSLGLAGQETQYF. DNA for the CDR3: TGCGCCAGCAGCTTGGGGCTAGCGGGGCAAGAGACCCAGTACTTC.

This clone was seen a few times. The chain carries TRBV2 and TRBJ2-7; D may be TRBD1 (5 bases). The V and J ends lost 8 bases and 3 bases respectively, with 8 bases between them. Germline V gives CDR1 SNHLY, CDR2 FYNNEI. This CDR3 comprises 11 residues. In DNA, the CDR3 is TGTGCCAGCTTCAGGGACTACGAGCAGTACTTC. It encodes CASFRDYEQYF.

V is TRBV18 and J is TRBJ2-5; perhaps TRBD1 as D (5 bases). Germline lookup yields CDR1 KGHSH and CDR2 LQKENI. Trimming cost V 3 bases and J 0 bases, with 8 bases left between them. The CDR3 runs to 14 residues. CDR3 coding DNA: TGTGCCAGCTCACCGAACAGGAACCAAGAGACCCAGTACTTC. Its protein product is CASSPNRNQETQYF. The entire variable domain, with the rest obtained from reference TRBV18 and TRBJ2-5, is as follows: NAGVMQNPRHLVRRRGQEARLRCSPMKGHSHVYWYRQLPEEGLKFMVYLQKENIIDESGMPKERFSAEFPKEGPSILRIQQVVRGDSAAYFCASSPNRNQETQYFGPGTRLLVL.

This chain joins TRBV10-3 and TRBJ2-3, with TRBD1 as a possible D gene (5 bases). V lost 9 bases and J 4 bases, leaving 20 bases between the germline ends. The CDR3 contains 15 residues. Per the germline V gene, CDR1 is ENHRY and CDR2 is SYGVKD. CDR3 sequence (DNA): TGTGCCATTGGCAGGGTGGCTTCAGTTTCAGATACGCAGTATTTT. Protein: CAIGRVASVSDTQYF.

The chain has TRBV27 and TRBJ2-7; maybe TRBD1 (6 bases). The germline V gene encodes CDR1 MNHEY and CDR2 SMNVEV (reference sequence). Trimming pared 0 bases from V and 2 bases from J, leaving 14 bases between. The CDR3 runs 16 residues. The CDR3 spells CASSLSKGVGPYEQYF. The DNA for the CDR3 is TGTGCCAGCAGTTTATCGAAGGGGGTAGGTCCCTACGAGCAGTACTTC.

The J gene is TRBJ1-1, the V gene TRBV10-3; 8 nucleotides align to TRBD1. Per germline, CDR1 ENHRY and CDR2 SYGVKD. The V gene end was trimmed by 10 bases and the J gene end by 4 bases; junction bases not matched to a gene: 11. The CDR3 runs to 14 residues. The CDR3 DNA sequence: TGTGCCAGCGGAAGCGACAGGGGAAGCACTGAAGCTTTCTTT. Translated, it gives CASGSDRGSTEAFF.

The genes are TRBV30 and TRBJ1-2; D unclear. With 0 bases removed from V and 6 bases from J, the gap between germline ends came to 17 bases. CDR3 length equals 15 residues. Looked up from germline, CDR1 is GTSNPN and CDR2 is SVGIG (reference sequence). CDR3 sequence reads: CAWSVSYITVHGYTF. CDR3 bases: TGTGCCTGGAGTGTATCCTACATTACAGTACATGGCTACACCTTC.

The gene calls are TRBV29-1 and TRBJ1-1; maybe TRBD1 (5 bases). The V gene's germline CDR1 is SQVTM and CDR2 ANQGSEA. V lost 5 bases, J lost 3 bases, and 13 bases lay in between. The CDR3 runs to 13 residues. CDR3 protein: CSVSFRGDTEAFF. The CDR3 coding sequence is TGCAGCGTTTCGTTCCGGGGGGACACTGAAGCTTTCTTT.

The rearrangement links TRBV10-3 to TRBJ2-3; TRBD2 matches 7 bases. The V gene's germline CDR1 is ENHRY and CDR2 SYGVKD. This CDR3 has 16 residues. Losses at the gene ends were 4 bases for V and 4 bases for J; bases not matched to a gene: 11. In DNA, the CDR3 is TGTGCCATCAGTGCGCCCGGGGGGTACAGCCCAGATACGCAGTATTTT. Translation gives CAISAPGGYSPDTQYF.

The CDR3 loop is CASSFGQDGEKLFF. The CDR3 DNA reads as TGCGCCAGCAGCTTCGGGCAGGACGGTGAAAAACTGTTTTTT. This rearrangement joins TRBV5-1 to TRBJ1-4; no definite D call. The CDR3 totals 14 residues. Trimming took off 2 bases at V and 7 bases at J, with 12 bases between the two ends. Germline CDR1 and CDR2: SGHRS and YFSETQ.

The chain carries TRBV5-1 and TRBJ1-5, with TRBD1 matching over 9 bases. The CDR3 spans 15 residues. Looked up from germline, CDR1 is SGHRS and CDR2 is YFSETQ. V lost 5 bases, J lost 7 bases, and 10 bases stayed unmatched. The CDR3 DNA reads as TGCGCCAGCAGTTGGACAGGGGAGGCGGAGCAGCCCCAGCATTTT. Translated, it gives CASSWTGEAEQPQHF.